A selection of T cell receptor beta chains follows, all from one sample in a study of T cells in Graves' hyperthyroidism and ophthalmopathy. MiXCR, applied by TCRdb to the multiplex PCR reads, yields one record per CDR3 protein. The sample lists some 210,000 distinct CDR3 sequences, roughly 17% occurring once. The specimen sequenced was blood. These receptor sequences come from a man aged 50 to 59 with Graves' hyperthyroidism. Each CDR3 is given with its conserved first and last residue. The D gene is left open where the match is weak. Clone sizes are given selectively: once, few, many, or a class where the clone is expanded.

j_call d_call v_call clone_size cdr3_length cdr3_aa cdr3_nt
TRBJ2-7 TRBD2 TRBV20-1 many 15 CSARDDTSGGYEQYF TGCAGTGCTAGAGATGACACTAGCGGGGGCTACGAGCAGTACTTC
TRBJ2-1 - TRBV11-2 many 14 CASSLSLASNEQFF TGTGCCAGCAGCTTATCCTTAGCGTCCAATGAGCAGTTCTTC
TRBJ2-1 - TRBV28 many 14 CASSLQSSYNEQFF TGTGCCAGCAGTTTACAGAGCTCCTACAATGAGCAGTTCTTC
TRBJ1-1 - TRBV16 - 16 CASSQLFMGGAGEAFF TGTGCCAGCAGCCAATTGTTTATGGGAGGCGCCGGTGAAGCTTTCTTT
TRBJ1-2 - TRBV29-1 many 11 CSVAGDYGYTF TGCAGCGTTGCAGGGGACTATGGCTACACCTTC
TRBJ2-2 - TRBV5-4 few 17 CASSLAWGESHTGELFF TGTGCCAGCAGCTTGGCCTGGGGGGAGTCGCACACCGGGGAGCTGTTTTTT
TRBJ2-5 TRBD2 TRBV11-3 - 15 CASSLTSGYEETQYF TGTGCCAGCAGTCTCACTAGCGGGTATGAAGAGACCCAGTACTTC
TRBJ1-2 TRBD1 TRBV30 many 14 CAWSAGTVPPGYTF TGTGCCTGGAGTGCCGGGACAGTCCCTCCTGGCTACACCTTC
TRBJ1-4 - TRBV19 - 13 CASSPQRDEKLFF TGTGCCAGTAGTCCGCAGAGGGACGAAAAACTGTTTTTT
TRBJ2-2 TRBD1 TRBV20-1 few 11 CSAWDRGVLFF TGCAGTGCTTGGGACAGGGGGGTGCTGTTTTTT
TRBJ2-6 TRBD1 TRBV30 - 16 CAWSASPRGRANVLTF TGTGCCTGGAGTGCTTCCCCCAGGGGGCGGGCCAACGTCCTGACTTTC
TRBJ1-2 - TRBV20-1 few 12 CSARDWGYGYTF TGCAGTGCTAGAGATTGGGGGTATGGCTACACCTTC
TRBJ2-6 - TRBV20-1 - 15 CSAQGVWAGANVLTF TGCAGTGCACAGGGTGTATGGGCTGGGGCCAACGTCCTGACTTTC
TRBJ2-7 TRBD1 TRBV5-1 many 13 CASSWTGNAEQYF TGCGCCAGCAGCTGGACAGGGAATGCCGAGCAGTACTTC
TRBJ2-6 - TRBV5-1 few 14 CASSDTAGANVLTF TGCGCCAGCAGTGACACAGCTGGGGCCAACGTCCTGACTTTC
TRBJ2-5 - TRBV7-9 many 15 CASSPRTLGMETQYF TGTGCCAGCAGCCCGCGGACTCTGGGGATGGAGACCCAGTACTTC
TRBJ1-2 - TRBV6-5 few 13 CASSYSRIYGYTF TGTGCCAGCAGTTACTCCAGAATCTATGGCTACACCTTC
TRBJ2-3 - TRBV28 - 14 CASRPSVEGDTQYF TGTGCCAGCAGACCTAGCGTCGAGGGGGATACGCAGTATTTT
TRBJ1-4 - TRBV5-8 many 12 CASSLEEKKLFF TGTGCCAGCAGCTTGGAGGAAAAAAAACTGTTTTTT
TRBJ2-1 - TRBV7-2 many 14 CASAEQSSYNEQFF TGTGCCAGCGCCGAACAGAGCTCCTACAATGAGCAGTTCTTC
TRBJ2-1 - TRBV5-1 - 17 CASSLFVGGPSYNEQFF TGCGCCAGCAGCCTATTCGTGGGGGGCCCGTCCTACAATGAGCAGTTCTTC
TRBJ2-2 TRBD1 TRBV9 - 18 CASSVGPQQGAVTGELFF TGTGCCAGCAGCGTAGGACCACAACAGGGGGCGGTCACCGGGGAGCTGTTTTTT
TRBJ2-3 - TRBV4-3 - 13 CASSLRQSSTQYF TGCGCCAGCAGCCTCAGACAGAGTTCTACGCAGTATTTT
TRBJ2-7 - TRBV5-1 many 14 CASSLDRFTYEQYF TGCGCCAGCAGCTTGGATAGGTTCACCTACGAGCAGTACTTC
TRBJ2-1 - TRBV20-1 many 13 CSAAGHGDNEQFF TGCAGTGCTGCGGGACATGGAGACAATGAGCAGTTCTTC
TRBJ1-1 - TRBV7-9 - 13 CASSLGWGTEAFF TGTGCCAGCAGTCTCGGGTGGGGCACTGAAGCTTTCTTT
TRBJ2-1 - TRBV5-1 many 11 CASSFGYEQFF TGCGCCAGCAGCTTCGGCTATGAGCAGTTCTTC
TRBJ1-5 - TRBV20-1 - 13 CSAAGLRDQPQHF TGCAGTGCCGCGGGCCTGCGGGATCAGCCCCAGCATTTT
TRBJ2-1 TRBD1 TRBV7-9 many 16 CASSSGTGGAHNEQFF TGTGCCAGCAGCTCCGGGACAGGGGGCGCTCACAATGAGCAGTTCTTC
TRBJ2-1 - TRBV10-1 - 13 CASSEVGGHEQFF TGCGCCAGCAGTGAGGTGGGGGGTCATGAGCAGTTCTTC
TRBJ1-5 - TRBV20-1 few 12 CSARWGFQPQHF TGCAGTGCTAGATGGGGTTTTCAGCCCCAGCATTTT
TRBJ2-5 - TRBV18 - 14 CASSTARLKETQYF TGTGCCAGCTCGACTGCTAGATTGAAGGAGACCCAGTACTTC
TRBJ1-6 - TRBV2 many 12 CASSEVLYPLHF TGTGCCAGCAGTGAAGTACTCTACCCCCTCCACTTT
TRBJ2-7 TRBD2 TRBV28 many 19 CASSSHPGTSGTISYEQYF TGTGCCAGCAGTTCCCATCCCGGGACTAGCGGGACCATTTCCTACGAGCAGTACTTC
TRBJ2-5 TRBD1 TRBV7-2 many 14 CASSSNQGAETQYF TGTGCCAGCAGCTCCAATCAGGGGGCCGAGACCCAGTACTTC
TRBJ2-7 - TRBV11-2 many 15 CASSSLGRGVYEQYF TGTGCCAGCAGCTCTCTTGGCAGGGGGGTCTACGAGCAGTACTTC
TRBJ1-5 - TRBV18 many 15 CASSPGLLGNQPQHF TGTGCCAGCTCCCCAGGGTTATTGGGCAATCAGCCCCAGCATTTT
TRBJ1-2 TRBD1 TRBV20-1 - 14 CSARDRKANYGYTF TGCAGTGCTAGGGACAGGAAAGCTAACTATGGCTACACCTTC
TRBJ2-7 TRBD1 TRBV20-1 many 13 CSQHRTGSYEQYF TGCAGTCAGCACCGGACAGGGTCCTACGAGCAGTACTTC
TRBJ1-1 - TRBV20-1 many 14 CSAPRADMNTEAFF TGCAGTGCACCGAGGGCGGATATGAACACTGAAGCTTTCTTT
TRBJ1-1 - TRBV6-1 many 15 CASSSLGGANTEAFF TGTGCCAGCAGTTCCCTGGGGGGGGCGAACACTGAAGCTTTCTTT
TRBJ2-5 - TRBV7-9 many 14 CASSLQTLEETQYF TGTGCCAGCAGCTTACAGACCCTGGAAGAGACCCAGTACTTC
TRBJ2-1 TRBD2 TRBV5-1 - 17 CASSRGTSSGRGNEQFF TGCGCCAGCAGCAGGGGGACCTCGAGCGGGAGAGGCAATGAGCAGTTCTTC
TRBJ2-1 - TRBV4-3 few 15 CASSRRGEDYNEQFF TGCGCCAGCAGCCGCCGCGGGGAGGACTACAATGAGCAGTTCTTC
TRBJ2-7 - TRBV28 many 13 CASRGGGHYEQYF TGTGCCAGCAGGGGGGGGGGACACTACGAGCAGTACTTC